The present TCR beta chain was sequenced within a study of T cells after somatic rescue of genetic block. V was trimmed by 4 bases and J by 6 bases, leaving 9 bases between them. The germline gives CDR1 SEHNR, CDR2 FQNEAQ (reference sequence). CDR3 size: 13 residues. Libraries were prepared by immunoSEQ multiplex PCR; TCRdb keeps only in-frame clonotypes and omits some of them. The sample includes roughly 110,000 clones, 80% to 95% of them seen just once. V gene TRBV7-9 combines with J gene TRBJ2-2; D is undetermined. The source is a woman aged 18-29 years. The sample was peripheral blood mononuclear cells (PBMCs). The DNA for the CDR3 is TGTGCCAGCAGCTCACCCCGGGCCGGGGAGCTGTTTTTT. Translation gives CASSSPRAGELFF. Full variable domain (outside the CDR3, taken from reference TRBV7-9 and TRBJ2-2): DTGVSQNPRHKITKRGQNVTFRCDPISEHNRLYWYRQTLGQGPEFLTYFQNEAQLEKSRLLSDRFSAERPKGSFSTLEIQRTEQGDSAMYLCASSSPRAGELFFGEGSRLTVL.